The source of this TCR beta chain is a study of blood T cells in healthy people across ages. Broader study findings: A roughly linear fall in TCR beta diversity per million T cells was seen with increasing age.

With 3 bases clipped from V and 11 bases from J, the junction kept 8 bases outside the gene matches. CDR3 length: 13 residues. The V gene's germline CDR1 is DFQATT and CDR2 SNEGSKA (reference sequence). Combining a sample-barcoded 5' primer with a J-beta primer mix, a second PCR ran for roughly 7 to 11 cycles. TCRdb used MiXCR to reprocess the 5' RACE reads, holding one entry per CDR3 protein. The sample has about 1,400,000 distinct CDR3 sequences, approximately 60% seen once. Each donor had around 9.2 milliliters of peripheral blood drawn. Whenever a sample was processed, at least 6 million PBMCs were isolated. This clonotype was counted between two and nine times. What it binds is not known.

This chain connects TRBV20-1 to TRBJ2-5, with TRBD2 identical over 11 bases. The sequencing sample was made of blood. The source of this sequence is a man aged 18 to 30 in good health. The CDR3 protein is CSARETSGATQYF. The DNA for the CDR3 is TGCAGTGCTAGGGAGACTAGCGGGGCGACACAGTACTTC.